Listed here are 21 T cell receptor beta chains from one sample, sequenced in a study of graft-versus-host responses after intestinal transplantation. Clones were read by immunoSEQ multiplex PCR, and TCRdb kept only the in-frame ones, dropping some. The sample has tens of thousands of clones, approximately 87% seen once; the top ten hold 0.9% to 1.2%. The sequencing used PBMCs, collected almost 29 days after intestinal transplant. These receptors all stem from a human patient who received an intestinal transplant, so some T cells may come from the graft donor.

This clone was seen more than once but under ten times. This chain connects TRBV25-1 to TRBJ2-5, with TRBD1 matching 8 bases. Germline assignment: CDR1 MGHDK and CDR2 SYGVNS. V was pared by 0 bases and J by 5 bases, with 5 bases of the junction left unmatched. CDR3 length equals 15 residues. This CDR3 reads CASSEYQGARETQYF. CDR3 bases: TGTGCCAGCAGTGAATATCAGGGGGCGCGGGAGACCCAGTACTTC.

J is TRBJ1-2 and V is TRBV10-3, with 9 bases aligning to TRBD1. Losses at the gene ends were 8 bases for V and 8 bases for J; bases not matched to a gene: 12. Germline lookup yields CDR1 ENHRY and CDR2 SYGVKD. The length of the CDR3 is 14 residues. The CDR3 region is CAIGNVQGAGGYTF. The CDR3 DNA reads as TGTGCCATCGGTAATGTACAGGGGGCGGGAGGCTACACCTTC.

This chain joins TRBV9 and TRBJ1-1, with D possibly TRBD1 on 5 matching bases. With 4 bases removed from V and 3 bases from J, the gap between germline ends came to 16 bases. The CDR3 is 15 residues long. Germline CDR1 and CDR2: SGDLS and YYNGEE. The CDR3, as DNA: TGTGCCAGCAGCAACTCCGCGTGGGGGGACACTGAAGCTTTCTTT. Amino acids: CASSNSAWGDTEAFF.

The rearrangement uses TRBV1 and TRBJ1-5; TRBD1, the D gene given by the table, was not confirmed from the DNA. TRBV1 is classified as a pseudogene. CDR3 length equals 14 residues. For the CDR3, the DNA is TGCACCAGCAGCCAAGACAGGGTGAATCAGCCCCAGCATTTT. Amino acid sequence: CTSSQDRVNQPQHF.

The J gene is TRBJ1-1, the V gene TRBV6-5; possible D gene TRBD1, 5 bases. Germline-derived CDR1 and CDR2 are MNHEY and SVGAGI. CDR3 length equals 16 residues. V lost 2 bases and J lost 4, with 17 bases in between. CDR3 in DNA: TGTGCCAGCAGTTACGAGGCAGGGATTCTGGGCACTGAAGCTTTCTTT. It translates to CASSYEAGILGTEAFF.

The chain uses TRBV5-4 and TRBJ1-1; 8 nucleotides agree with TRBD1. This CDR3 is built from 15 residues. In germline, CDR1 is SGHNT, CDR2 YYREEE (reference sequence). V dropped 0 bases and J dropped 5; count of bases not matched to a gene: 6. The chain's CDR3 is CASSLVNRGGTEAFF. The CDR3 DNA sequence: TGTGCCAGCAGCTTGGTTAACAGGGGGGGAACTGAAGCTTTCTTT.

The chain combines TRBV19 with TRBJ1-5, with 7 bases aligning to TRBD1. The CDR3 has 18 residues. V dropped 1 base and J dropped 6; count of bases not matched to a gene: 15. Germline CDR1 and CDR2: LNHDA and SQIVND (reference sequence). The CDR3 region is CASSIVGRGSRKSQPQHF. CDR3 sequence (DNA): TGTGCCAGTAGTATAGTCGGCAGGGGGTCACGGAAGAGTCAGCCCCAGCATTTT.

This chain uses TRBV6-1 with TRBJ1-2; TRBD1 agrees at 10 bases. CDR1 is MNHNS and CDR2 is SASEGT in the germline V gene. The CDR3 consists of 15 residues. V lost 4 bases, J lost 7 bases, and 9 bases stayed unmatched. The CDR3 loop reads CASSAHQTGGFGYTF. CDR3 in DNA: TGTGCCAGCAGTGCCCACCAGACAGGGGGCTTTGGCTACACCTTC.

V is TRBV27 and J is TRBJ2-1, with 8 bases that match TRBD2. Germline V gene lookup returns CDR1 MNHEY and CDR2 SMNVEV (reference sequence). The CDR3 has 13 amino acids. V trimming: 8 bases; J trimming: 3 bases; junction bases outside the gene matches: 3. This CDR3 reads CASCSGIYNEQFF. In DNA form, the CDR3 reads TGTGCCAGCTGTAGCGGGATCTACAATGAGCAGTTCTTC.

V gene TRBV29-1 combines with J gene TRBJ1-2; 10 nucleotides agree with TRBD1. CDR3 length: 12 residues. V trimming: 7 bases; J trimming: 5 bases; junction bases outside the gene matches: 4. From germline, CDR1 is SQVTM and CDR2 ANQGSEA. CDR3 DNA: TGCAGCGGGAGACAGGGGGCATATGGCTACACCTTC. This encodes CSGRQGAYGYTF. Full variable domain (outside the CDR3, taken from reference TRBV29-1 and TRBJ1-2): SAVISQKPSRDICQRGTSLTIQCQVDSQVTMMFWYRQQPGQSLTLIATANQGSEATYESGFVIDKFPISRPNLTFSTLTVSNMSPEDSSIYLCSGRQGAYGYTFGSGTRLTVV.

The V and J genes are TRBV4-2 and TRBJ2-1; D not certain. V was shortened by 4 bases and J by 6 bases, with 19 bases between the two germline ends. The CDR3 runs 16 residues. Looked up from germline, CDR1 is LGHNA and CDR2 is YNFKEQ. The CDR3 coding sequence is TGTGCCAGCAGCCTGCCGGCCTCGACCCCGACCAATGAGCAGTTCTTC. This translates into CASSLPASTPTNEQFF.

The chain has TRBV6-4 and TRBJ1-1; no clear D. Germline loops: CDR1 MRHNA, CDR2 SNTAGT. V lost 5 bases, J lost 2 bases, and 9 bases lay in between. The CDR3 contains 13 residues. The CDR3 coding sequence is TGTGCCAGCAGTCCGGGGTCTAACACTGAAGCTTTCTTT. Translating it yields CASSPGSNTEAFF.

The CDR3: CASSLGPLENYGYTF. In DNA, the CDR3 is TGTGCCAGCAGCCTCGGGCCCCTGGAGAACTATGGCTACACCTTC. The V call is TRBV5-6, the J call TRBJ1-2; D gene uncertain. CDR1 and CDR2 (germline): SGHDT, YYEEEE. V lost 4 bases and J lost 2, with 15 bases in between. The CDR3 has 15 residues.

The chain couples TRBV6-1 to TRBJ2-3; TRBD2 agrees at 7 bases. The CDR3 runs 14 residues. V dropped 6 bases and J dropped 2; count of bases not matched to a gene: 5. Germline CDR1 reads MNHNS; CDR2 reads SASEGT. The DNA of the CDR3 is TGTGCCAGCAGGGGCGGGAGTTTCACAGATACGCAGTATTTT. It specifies CASRGGSFTDTQYF.

The V gene is TRBV11-2, the J gene TRBJ1-6; 7 bases are a match to TRBD1. V shed 4 bases and J 7 bases; nucleotides not matched to a gene: 7. Germline CDR1 is SGHAT and CDR2 is FQNNGV. This CDR3 spans 15 amino acids. Here the CDR3 reads CASSSPGQLNSPLHF. The CDR3 nucleotides read TGTGCCAGCAGCTCGCCGGGACAGCTAAATTCACCCCTCCACTTT.

V and J are TRBV5-1 and TRBJ2-3; 7 bases are shared with TRBD1. Losses at the gene ends were 0 bases for V and 5 bases for J; bases not matched to a gene: 9. Germline CDR1 reads SGHRS; CDR2 reads YFSETQ. The CDR3 runs 16 residues. CDR3 region: CASSLARDRLRDTQYF. CDR3 in DNA: TGCGCCAGCAGCTTGGCCAGGGACAGACTTAGAGATACGCAGTATTTT.

The CDR3: CASSQVLTGDYGYTF. For the CDR3, the DNA is TGCGCCAGCAGCCAAGTATTGACAGGGGACTATGGCTACACCTTC. V is TRBV4-1 and J is TRBJ1-2; TRBD1 agrees at 8 bases. The J segment lost 3 bases and the V segment lost 1 base, leaving 4 bases of the junction unmatched. CDR3 size: 15 residues. CDR1 and CDR2 (germline): MGHRA, YSYEKL.

The rearrangement joins TRBV11-2 to TRBJ1-1; the D gene is possibly TRBD1 (5 bases). This CDR3 spans 19 amino acids. V was shortened by 0 bases and J by 0 bases, with 20 bases between the two germline ends. The germline gives CDR1 SGHAT, CDR2 FQNNGV. The CDR3 nucleotides are TGTGCCAGCAGCTTAGACCTACTCTCCGGGACGTCCATGAACACTGAAGCTTTCTTT. Amino acids: CASSLDLLSGTSMNTEAFF.

The chain uses TRBV6-5 and TRBJ1-4, with D possibly TRBD1 on 5 matching bases. CDR1 is MNHEY and CDR2 is SVGAGI in the germline V gene. Trimming stripped 3 bases from V and 2 bases from J, with 13 bases between. This CDR3 region has 16 residues. The CDR3 spells CASSYIPGPTNEKLFF. CDR3 DNA: TGTGCCAGCAGTTATATTCCGGGACCGACTAATGAAAAACTGTTTTTT.

The CDR3 sequence: CASSLVPGHGYNSPLHF. CDR3 coding DNA: TGTGCCAGCAGCTTAGTGCCGGGTCATGGCTATAATTCACCCCTCCACTTT. V gene TRBV7-9 combines with J gene TRBJ1-6; no clear D. The V end was cut by 1 base, the J end by 3 bases, with 13 bases between. This CDR3 is built from 17 residues. Per germline, CDR1 SEHNR and CDR2 FQNEAQ (reference sequence).

The rearrangement links TRBV9 to TRBJ2-5; TRBD2 matches at 7 bases. CDR3 size: 15 residues. Germline CDR1 and CDR2: SGDLS and YYNGEE. V was pared by 0 bases and J by 4 bases, with 6 bases of the junction left unmatched. The CDR3 reads CASSVGGLVSETQYF. CDR3 DNA sequence: TGTGCCAGCAGCGTAGGTGGACTAGTATCAGAGACCCAGTACTTC.